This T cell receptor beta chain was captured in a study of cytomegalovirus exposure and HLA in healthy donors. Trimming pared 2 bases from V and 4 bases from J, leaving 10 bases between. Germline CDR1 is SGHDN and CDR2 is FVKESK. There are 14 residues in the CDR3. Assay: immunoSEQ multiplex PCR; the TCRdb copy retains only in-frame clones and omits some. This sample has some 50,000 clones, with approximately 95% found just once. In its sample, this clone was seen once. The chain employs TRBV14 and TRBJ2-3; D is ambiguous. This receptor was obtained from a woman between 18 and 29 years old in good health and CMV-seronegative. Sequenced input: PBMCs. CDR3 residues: CASSQRWAADTQYF. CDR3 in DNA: TGTGCCAGCAGCCAACGGTGGGCCGCAGATACGCAGTATTTT.